Sequencing of this T cell receptor beta chain was carried out in a study of radiation and T cells in renal cell carcinoma. Libraries were prepared by immunoSEQ multiplex PCR; TCRdb keeps only in-frame clonotypes and omits some of them. This repertoire shows roughly 130,000 clones, about 88% found once; its top ten account for more than 10%. Documented time point: baseline pretreatment blood. Documented treatment: 15 Gy SBRT to primary tumor, nephrectomy 4 weeks later. After SBRT, blood was collected at 2 and 4 weeks, plus baseline. Note on this clone: Its antigen is not known.

Study-wide findings and caveats: In blood, top tumor clones expanded by 2 weeks, shrinking by 4. Baseline intratumoral clonotype presence is unknown without pretreatment biopsies.

The V and J ends lost 4 bases and 3 bases respectively, with 15 bases between them. The CDR3 spans 15 residues. Germline-derived CDR1 and CDR2 are SEHNR and FQNEAQ (reference sequence). The clonotype comes from a woman aged 45-65 years with renal cell carcinoma. This specimen was blood, taken from a patient whose treatment included radiotherapy and nephrectomy. The chain combines TRBV7-9 with TRBJ2-5; D may correspond to TRBD1 or TRBD2 (5 bases each). In DNA, the CDR3 is TGTGCCAGCAGCTCTAGGCGAGGGGTCGAAGAGACCCAGTACTTC. Translating gives CASSSRRGVEETQYF.